Described below is a single T cell receptor beta chain sequence and its context. A read error may account for a junction end that differs from germline. In TCRdb, the multiplex PCR reads were re-called with MiXCR into one record per CDR3 protein. The sample carries under 110,000 distinct CDR3 sequences, around 30% recorded once. The sample comes from a study of breast tumors, draining lymph nodes, adjacent tissues. The CDR3 is 16 amino acids. Germline lookup yields CDR1 MNHEY and CDR2 SVGAGI. Samples came from axillary lymph nodes draining the breast cancer. Sequencing was performed on axillary lymph node tissue. The TCR was taken from a female donor with breast cancer. Some clones in this sample may be carry-over from other donors' samples. The gene calls are TRBV6-5 and TRBJ1-2, with TRBD1 as a possible D gene (6 bases). The CDR3 DNA reads as TGTGCCAGCAGTCACTCTAGACAGGCTTACTTATATGGCTACACCTTC. Translating gives CASSHSRQAYLYGYTF.